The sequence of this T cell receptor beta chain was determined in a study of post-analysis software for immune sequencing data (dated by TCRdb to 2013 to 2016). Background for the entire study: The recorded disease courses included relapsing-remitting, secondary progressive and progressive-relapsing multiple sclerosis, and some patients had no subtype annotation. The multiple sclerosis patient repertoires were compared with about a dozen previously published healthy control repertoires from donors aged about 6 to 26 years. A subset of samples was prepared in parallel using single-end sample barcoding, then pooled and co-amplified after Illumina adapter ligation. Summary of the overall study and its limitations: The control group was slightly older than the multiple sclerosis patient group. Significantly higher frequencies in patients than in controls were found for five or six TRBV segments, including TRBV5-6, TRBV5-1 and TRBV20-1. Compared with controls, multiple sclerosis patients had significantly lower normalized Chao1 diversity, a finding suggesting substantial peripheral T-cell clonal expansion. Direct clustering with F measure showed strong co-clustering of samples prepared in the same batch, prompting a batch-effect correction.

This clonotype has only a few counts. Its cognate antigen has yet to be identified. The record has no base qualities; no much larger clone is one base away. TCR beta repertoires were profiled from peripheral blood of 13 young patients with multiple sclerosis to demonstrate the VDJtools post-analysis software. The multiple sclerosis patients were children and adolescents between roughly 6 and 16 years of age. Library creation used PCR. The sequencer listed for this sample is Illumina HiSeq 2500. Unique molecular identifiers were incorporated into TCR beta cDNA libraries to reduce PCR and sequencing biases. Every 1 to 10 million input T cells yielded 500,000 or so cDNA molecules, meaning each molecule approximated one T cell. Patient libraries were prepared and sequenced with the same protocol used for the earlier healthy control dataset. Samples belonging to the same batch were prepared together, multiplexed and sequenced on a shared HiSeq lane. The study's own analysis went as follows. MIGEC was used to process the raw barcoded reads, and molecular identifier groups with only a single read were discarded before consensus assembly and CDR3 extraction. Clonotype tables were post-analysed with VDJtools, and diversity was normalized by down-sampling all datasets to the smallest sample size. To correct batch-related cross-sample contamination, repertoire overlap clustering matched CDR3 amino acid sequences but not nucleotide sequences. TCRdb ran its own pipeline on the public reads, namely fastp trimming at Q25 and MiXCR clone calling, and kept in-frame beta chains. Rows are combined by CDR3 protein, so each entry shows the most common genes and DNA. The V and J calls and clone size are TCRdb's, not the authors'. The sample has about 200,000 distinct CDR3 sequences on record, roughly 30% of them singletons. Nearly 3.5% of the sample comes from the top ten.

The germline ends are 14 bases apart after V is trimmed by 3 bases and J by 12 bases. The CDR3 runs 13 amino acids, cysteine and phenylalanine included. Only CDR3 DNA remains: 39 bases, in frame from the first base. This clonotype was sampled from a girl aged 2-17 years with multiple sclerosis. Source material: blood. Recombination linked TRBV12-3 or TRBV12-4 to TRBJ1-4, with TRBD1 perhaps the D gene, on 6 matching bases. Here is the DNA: TGTGCCAGCAGTTTGCGACAGGAGGGCGAACTGTTTTTT. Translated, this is CASSLRQEGELFF.